This passage covers 10 T cell receptor beta chains from one sample sequenced in a study of blood T cells in healthy people across ages. The authors ran a second PCR of 7 to 11 cycles using a sample-barcoded 5' primer and a J-beta primer mix. TCRdb processed the 5' RACE reads anew with MiXCR; each CDR3 protein has one entry. The sample has more than 1,400,000 distinct CDR3 sequences, 35% to 45% seen once. Material: blood. The receptors here all came from a woman between 18 and 30 years old in good health.

In its sample, this clonotype was seen a few times. The chain has TRBV2 and TRBJ2-1; D unresolved. CDR3 length: 11 residues. V gave up 6 bases and J gave up 8 bases, with 8 bases separating them. Germline assignment: CDR1 SNHLY and CDR2 FYNNEI. CDR3 loop: CASRTGDEQFF. The CDR3 DNA sequence: TGTGCCAGCAGGACTGGGGATGAGCAGTTCTTC.

Only a few counts were recorded for this clonotype. The chain joins TRBV10-3 to TRBJ2-5, with 8 bases lining up with TRBD2. This CDR3 has 14 residues. Germline V gene data show CDR1 as ENHRY and CDR2 as SYGVKD. The junction had 5 bases not matched to a gene; V was cut back by 2 bases and J by 6 bases. CDR3 sequence: CAISEAGGVKTQYF. CDR3 DNA sequence: TGTGCCATCAGTGAGGCGGGGGGCGTAAAGACCCAGTACTTC.

Here the CDR3 DNA reads TGCAGTGCTAGAGATCGGACAGATCCGTACGAGCAGTACTTC. Translation gives CSARDRTDPYEQYF. The chain combines TRBV20-1 with TRBJ2-5; maybe TRBD1 (6 bases). TRBJ2-7 matches the DNA end more closely, so the J call is doubtful. CDR1 and CDR2 from the germline V gene are DFQATT and SNEGSKA (reference sequence). The CDR3 has 14 amino acids.

This clonotype was counted only a few times. The J gene is TRBJ1-6, the V gene TRBV14, with D maybe TRBD1 (5 bases). The germline gives CDR1 SGHDN, CDR2 FVKESK. This CDR3 region has 14 residues. V shed 6 bases and J shed 8 bases, with 14 bases lying between them. The CDR3, as DNA: TGTGCCAGCAGTCCAAGCGACAGCTATTCACCCCTCCACTTT. Translating gives CASSPSDSYSPLHF.

The chain couples TRBV5-1 to TRBJ2-7; maybe TRBD1 (5 bases). V gave up 4 bases and J gave up 4 bases, with 15 bases separating them. This CDR3 comprises 14 residues. Germline CDR1 reads SGHRS; CDR2 reads YFSETQ. CDR3 sequence: CASSVEGVVYEQYF. In DNA form, the CDR3 reads TGCGCCAGCAGCGTGGAAGGGGTGGTGTACGAGCAGTACTTC.

There are a few counts of this clonotype. The chain joins TRBV28 to TRBJ2-3; D not resolved. V was clipped by 7 bases and J by 4 bases, with 12 bases between them. CDR1 is MDHEN and CDR2 is SYDVKM in the germline V gene. The CDR3 spans 13 residues. In DNA, the CDR3 is TGTGCCAGCACCTTACGGCCCCCAGATACGCAGTATTTT. Protein sequence: CASTLRPPDTQYF.

The rearrangement uses TRBV7-3 and TRBJ2-2, with TRBD2 matching over 7 bases. Per the germline V gene, CDR1 is SGHTA and CDR2 is FQGTGA. This CDR3 is built from 15 residues. CDR3 sequence (DNA): TGTGCGAGCGGGGAACGCGGGGAGAACACCGGGGAGCTGTTTTTT. Translated, it gives CASGERGENTGELFF.

This chain joins TRBV7-2 and TRBJ2-7, with 7 bases that match TRBD2. The length of the CDR3 is 16 residues. From germline, CDR1 is SGHTA and CDR2 FQGNSA. Trimming at V came to 5 bases and at J to 0 bases, leaving 10 bases not matched to a gene. The chain's CDR3 is CASSHTLGRNSYEQYF. Written as DNA, the CDR3 is TGTGCCAGCAGCCATACCCTCGGGAGGAACTCCTACGAGCAGTACTTC.

Of note for this clonotype: The junction differs from germline at one of its ends, possibly a read error. The chain links TRBV12-3 or TRBV12-4 to TRBJ2-7; 7 nucleotides line up with TRBD1. The CDR3 length is 11 residues. CDR3 nucleotides: TGTGTCAGCAGGGGGACCTACGAGCAGTACTTC. Its translation: CVSRGTYEQYF.

The chain carries TRBV3-1 and TRBJ1-1; D gene unclear. Trimming cost V 4 bases and J 1 base, with 13 bases left between them. This CDR3 is 15 amino acids long. Germline CDR1 is LGHDT and CDR2 is YNNKEL (reference sequence). The chain's CDR3 is CASSPRAGGNTEAFF. Here the CDR3 DNA reads TGTGCCAGCAGCCCCAGAGCGGGCGGGAACACTGAAGCTTTCTTT.